This TCR beta chain was identified during a study of technical replicates of blood from a handful of donors. Germline loops: CDR1 SQVTM, CDR2 ANQGSEA. The length of the CDR3 is 13 residues. V lost 2 bases to trimming and J lost 4 bases; unmatched junction nucleotides: 1. Profiled with immunoSEQ multiplex PCR; TCRdb holds only in-frame clones, not every one. The sample yields about 67,000 clones, less than 98% seen once. The sample comprised T cells isolated from PBMCs. V usage is TRBV29-1 and J usage is TRBJ2-5; 10 bases map to TRBD2. This receptor was taken from a human donor in good health. The CDR3: CSVETSGIETQYF. CDR3 nucleotides: TGCAGCGTTGAAACTAGCGGGATAGAGACCCAGTACTTC.